The next 21 T cell receptor beta chains were all read from a single sample in a study of T cells in Graves' hyperthyroidism and ophthalmopathy (dated by TCRdb to the late 2010s). Library preparation employed multiplex PCR. The listed sequencing device is Illumina HiSeq 2000. Amplification of TCR beta CDR3 regions was carried out from RNA transcripts. The TCR CDR3 was subjected to a first round of RT-PCR using the HTBI primer set and the Qiagen OneStep RT-PCR kit. TCRdb reworked the public reads: Q25 trimming with fastp, MiXCR clone assembly, productive beta chains retained. Entries that share a CDR3 protein sequence are merged under the most common genes and DNA. The sample contains 600,000 to 900,000 distinct CDR3 sequences, 16% of them found a single time. Together, the top ten hold approximately 8.4% of the sample. Sequenced material: blood. These receptors all stem from a man aged 18 to 29 with Graves' hyperthyroidism.

This clonotype has at least ten counts. V is TRBV24-1 and J is TRBJ2-5; D is perhaps TRBD1 (6 bases). Germline V lookup: CDR1 KGHDR, CDR2 SFDVKD. V gave up 3 bases and J gave up 0 bases, with 10 bases separating them. The CDR3 loop spans 15 amino acids. The CDR3: CATSDTTGYQETQYF. The CDR3, as DNA: TGTGCCACCAGTGATACTACAGGGTACCAAGAGACCCAGTACTTC.

The sample holds many counts of this clonotype. This CDR3 reads CASSPGQKSQPQHF. CDR3 DNA sequence: TGTGCCAGCAGTCCGGGACAGAAGAGTCAGCCCCAGCATTTT. This chain connects TRBV27 to TRBJ1-5; 7 positions agree with TRBD1. This CDR3 has 14 amino acids. The V and J ends lost 5 bases and 6 bases, in that order; junction bases with no gene match: 7. Germline lookup yields CDR1 MNHEY and CDR2 SMNVEV (reference sequence).

This rearrangement joins TRBV7-6 to TRBJ2-2; unclear D gene. V lost 5 bases, J lost 4 bases, and 11 bases lay in between. The CDR3 is 14 amino acids. CDR1 and CDR2 from the germline V gene are SGHVS and FNYEAQ. CDR3 residues: CASSPHWSTGELFF. The CDR3 nucleotides read TGTGCCAGCAGCCCCCACTGGAGCACCGGGGAGCTGTTTTTT. The entire variable domain, with the rest obtained from reference TRBV7-6 and TRBJ2-2, is as follows: GAGVSQSPRYKVTKRGQDVALRCDPISGHVSLYWYRQALGQGPEFLTYFNYEAQQDKSGLPNDRFSAERPEGSISTLTIQRTEQRDSAMYRCASSPHWSTGELFFGEGSRLTVL.

The chain has TRBV14 and TRBJ2-5; D is possibly TRBD2 (5 bases). CDR3 length equals 17 residues. The germline V and J ends were trimmed by 6 bases and 5 bases, with 25 bases remaining between them. Looked up from germline, CDR1 is SGHDN and CDR2 is FVKESK. The CDR3 nucleotides read TGTGCCAGCAGGCCTGGCCTTATGCTAGCAGTGTGGGAGACCCAGTACTTC. It translates to CASRPGLMLAVWETQYF. The entire variable domain, with the rest obtained from reference TRBV14 and TRBJ2-5, is as follows: EAGVTQFPSHSVIEKGQTVTLRCDPISGHDNLYWYRRVMGKEIKFLLHFVKESKQDESGMPNNRFLAERTGGTYSTLKVQPAELEDSGVYFCASRPGLMLAVWETQYFGPGTRLLVL.

This rearrangement joins TRBV20-1 to TRBJ2-5, with 10 bases identical to TRBD2. CDR3 length: 16 amino acids. J was trimmed by 2 bases and V by 0 bases; bases with no gene match: 6. The germline gives CDR1 DFQATT, CDR2 SNEGSKA (reference sequence). The CDR3 loop is CSARDWASGSQETQYF. The CDR3 DNA is TGCAGTGCTAGAGATTGGGCTAGCGGGAGTCAAGAGACCCAGTACTTC.

This clonotype was detected a few times. V usage is TRBV28 and J usage is TRBJ2-7; TRBD2 aligns across 10 bases. Germline V gene lookup returns CDR1 MDHEN and CDR2 SYDVKM. The V and J ends lost 3 bases and 2 bases, in that order; junction bases with no gene match: 13. This CDR3 region has 18 residues. For the CDR3, the DNA is TGTGCCAGCAGTTTGAACCCGGCGCTAGCGGGAGTAGCCTACGAGCAGTACTTC. Protein sequence: CASSLNPALAGVAYEQYF.

The chain uses TRBV28 and TRBJ2-3; 13 nucleotides agree with TRBD2. This CDR3 comprises 18 residues. Germline trimming cut 6 bases from V and 3 bases from J; bases unmatched to any gene: 12. Germline values: CDR1 MDHEN, CDR2 SYDVKM. DNA of the CDR3: TGTGCCAGCAGGCCGTATTGGACTAGCGGGAGTAGGACAGATACGCAGTATTTT. Protein sequence: CASRPYWTSGSRTDTQYF.

This clonotype was counted between two and nine times. The chain has TRBV9 and TRBJ1-2; 7 bases line up with TRBD1. Trimming removed 3 bases from V and 6 bases from J; junction bases left unmatched: 11. Germline CDR1 and CDR2: SGDLS and YYNGEE. The CDR3 loop spans 15 amino acids. The CDR3: CASSGSQGDFDGYTF. The CDR3 DNA reads TGTGCCAGCAGCGGATCGCAGGGGGATTTCGATGGCTACACCTTC.

The rearrangement uses TRBV9 and TRBJ1-1; no reliable D call. This CDR3 has 15 amino acids. The V end was cut by 4 bases, the J end by 0 bases, with 13 bases between. Germline V gene sequence: CDR1 SGDLS, CDR2 YYNGEE. CDR3 loop: CASSPTRILNTEAFF. The CDR3 region has the DNA TGTGCCAGCAGCCCGACGCGGATTTTGAACACTGAAGCTTTCTTT.

The sample holds many counts of this clonotype. This chain connects TRBV12-3 or TRBV12-4 to TRBJ2-5, with TRBD2 identical over 7 bases. V gave up 11 bases and J gave up 2 bases; unmatched junction bases: 8. The CDR3 is made up of 13 amino acids. The CDR3 nucleotides read TGTGCCGGCCCTGAGCGGGAACAAGAGACCCAGTACTTC. This codes for CAGPEREQETQYF.

This clonotype was seen ten or more times. This chain connects TRBV12-3 or TRBV12-4 to TRBJ2-7; 9 nucleotides agree with TRBD1. The V gene end was trimmed by 2 bases and the J gene end by 6 bases; junction bases not matched to a gene: 2. The CDR3 runs to 13 residues. CDR3 sequence: CASSLTGGSEQYF. CDR3 DNA sequence: TGTGCCAGCAGTTTAACAGGGGGCTCCGAGCAGTACTTC.

This clonotype was found a few times. The genes are TRBV6-1 and TRBJ2-3, with 8 bases fitting TRBD2. There are 15 residues in the CDR3. Germline V gene lookup returns CDR1 MNHNS and CDR2 SASEGT. Trimming removed 4 bases from V and 5 bases from J; junction bases left unmatched: 8. The CDR3 nucleotides read TGTGCCAGCAGTGCGAGACTAGCGCCGGGAGATACGCAGTATTTT. Amino acid sequence: CASSARLAPGDTQYF.

Points on this clonotype: A junction end diverges from the germline sequence, so it may reflect a read error. V usage is TRBV18 and J usage is TRBJ2-7; D uncertain. The CDR3 covers 15 residues. The germline CDR1 and CDR2 sequences are KGHSH and LQKENI. CDR3 protein: CASSQQAKSSYEQYF. The CDR3 DNA reads as TGTGCCAGTTCACAGCAGGCGAAAAGCTCCTACGAGCAGTACTTC.

The chain employs TRBV30 and TRBJ2-3, with TRBD2 identical over 8 bases. The CDR3 has 15 residues. After removal of 2 bases from V and 2 bases from J, the junction contained 6 bases not matched to a gene. CDR1 is GTSNPN, CDR2 SVGIG, per germline (reference sequence). The chain's CDR3 is CAWSSGAGDTDTQYF. The CDR3 bases are TGTGCCTGGAGTTCGGGAGCGGGAGACACAGATACGCAGTATTTT.

A single count supports this clonotype. The rearrangement uses TRBV2 and TRBJ2-2, with D unclear. CDR1 is SNHLY, CDR2 FYNNEI, per germline. Between the trimmed V and J ends, which lost 3 bases and 7 bases, there was a span of 12 bases. The CDR3 covers 14 residues. The DNA of the CDR3 is TGTGCCAGCAGTGAGCGGTCCTTCGACGGGGAGCTGTTTTTT. This codes for CASSERSFDGELFF.

This clonotype was recorded at least ten times. CDR3 sequence: CASSEDRAEKLFF. CDR3 in DNA: TGTGCCAGCAGTGAAGACAGGGCTGAAAAACTGTTTTTT. This rearrangement joins TRBV2 to TRBJ1-4; TRBD1 is a possible D gene (6 bases). This CDR3 has 13 amino acids. The V gene lost 1 base and the J gene lost 7 bases, with 7 bases spanning the gap. Germline-derived CDR1 and CDR2 are SNHLY and FYNNEI.

CDR3 protein: CASSLVGTSGRNEQFF. CDR3 nucleotides: TGCGCCAGCAGCTTGGTGGGGACTAGCGGGAGAAATGAGCAGTTCTTC. This chain links TRBV5-1 with TRBJ2-1; 14 bases are a match to TRBD2. This CDR3 spans 16 amino acids. The V and J ends lost 0 bases and 7 bases, in that order; junction bases with no gene match: 3. CDR1 is SGHRS and CDR2 is YFSETQ in the germline V gene.

This clonotype was recorded many times. This chain uses TRBV28 with TRBJ2-3, with a possible D match to TRBD1 (6 bases). Germline V CDR1 and CDR2: MDHEN, SYDVKM. V lost 6 bases and J 6 bases, leaving 10 bases between the germline ends. The CDR3 has 12 residues. For the CDR3, the DNA is TGTGCCAGCAGCCCCCAGGGGGATACGCAGTATTTT. Its protein is CASSPQGDTQYF.

This clonotype was observed a few times. The gene calls are TRBV12-3 or TRBV12-4 and TRBJ1-5, with D unclear. The CDR3 loop spans 15 amino acids. V lost 2 bases, J lost 0 bases, and 8 bases lay in between. The CDR3 is CASSLRLASNQPQHF. The CDR3 bases are TGTGCCAGCAGTTTAAGGCTGGCTAGCAATCAGCCCCAGCATTTT.

There are many counts of this clonotype. J is TRBJ2-7 and V is TRBV11-2; D not certain. This CDR3 has 15 residues. V was shortened by 5 bases and J by 5 bases, with 19 bases between the two germline ends. Germline CDR1 SGHAT, CDR2 FQNNGV. The CDR3 bases are TGTGCCAGCAGCCCCCCCCACACAGTCCCCAACGAGCAGTACTTC. This encodes CASSPPHTVPNEQYF.

The rearrangement joins TRBV6-1 to TRBJ2-7; the D gene is possibly TRBD1 (6 bases). The V gene lost 0 bases and the J gene lost 3 bases, with 15 bases spanning the gap. This CDR3 comprises 16 residues. Germline-derived CDR1 and CDR2 are MNHNS and SASEGT. Here the CDR3 DNA reads TGTGCCAGCAGTGAAGCCTCGACAGGATCTTTCTACGAGCAGTACTTC. Encoded protein: CASSEASTGSFYEQYF.